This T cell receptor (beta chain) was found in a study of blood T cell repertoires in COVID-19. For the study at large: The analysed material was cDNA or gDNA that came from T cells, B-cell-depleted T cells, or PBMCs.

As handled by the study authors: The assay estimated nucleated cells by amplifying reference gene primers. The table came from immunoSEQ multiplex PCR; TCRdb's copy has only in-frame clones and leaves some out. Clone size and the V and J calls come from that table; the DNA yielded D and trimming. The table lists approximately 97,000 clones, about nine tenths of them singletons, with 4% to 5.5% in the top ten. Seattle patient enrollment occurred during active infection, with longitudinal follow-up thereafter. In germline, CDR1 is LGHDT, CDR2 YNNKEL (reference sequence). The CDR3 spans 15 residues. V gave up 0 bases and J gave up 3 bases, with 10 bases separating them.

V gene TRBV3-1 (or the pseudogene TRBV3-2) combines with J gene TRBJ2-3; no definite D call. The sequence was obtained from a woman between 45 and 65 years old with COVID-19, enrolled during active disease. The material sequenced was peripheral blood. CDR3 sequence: CASSQDLAVTDTQYF. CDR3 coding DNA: TGTGCCAGCAGCCAAGACCTCGCGGTTACAGATACGCAGTATTTT.